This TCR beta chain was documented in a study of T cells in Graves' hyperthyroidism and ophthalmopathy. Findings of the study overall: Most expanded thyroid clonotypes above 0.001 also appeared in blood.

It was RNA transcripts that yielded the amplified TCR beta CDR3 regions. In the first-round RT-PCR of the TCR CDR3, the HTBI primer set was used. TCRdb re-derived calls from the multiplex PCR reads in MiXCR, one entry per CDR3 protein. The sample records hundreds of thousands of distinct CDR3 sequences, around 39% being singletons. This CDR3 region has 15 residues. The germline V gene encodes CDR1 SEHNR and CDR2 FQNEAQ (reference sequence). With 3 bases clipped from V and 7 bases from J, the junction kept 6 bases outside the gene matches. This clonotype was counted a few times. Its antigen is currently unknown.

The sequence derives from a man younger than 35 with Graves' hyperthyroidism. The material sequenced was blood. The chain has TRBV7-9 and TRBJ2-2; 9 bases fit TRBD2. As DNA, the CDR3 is TGTGCCAGCAGCTTGGGGACTAGCTACGGCGGGGAGCTGTTTTTT. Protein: CASSLGTSYGGELFF. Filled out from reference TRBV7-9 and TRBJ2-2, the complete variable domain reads DTGVSQNPRHKITKRGQNVTFRCDPISEHNRLYWYRQTLGQGPEFLTYFQNEAQLEKSRLLSDRFSAERPKGSFSTLEIQRTEQGDSAMYLCASSLGTSYGGELFFGEGSRLTVL.